These 21 T cell receptor beta chains were all obtained from the same sample, sequenced in a study of shared clonotypes between healthy human individuals. Some clones are missing from TCRdb's copy, which holds only in-frame ones; the method was immunoSEQ multiplex PCR. The sample gives approximately 470,000 clones, 81% of which show up once; about an eighth is in the top ten. Sequenced material: PBMCs. The receptor set was obtained from a middle-aged woman in good health. Some clones in this sample may be carry-over from other donors' samples.

V and J are TRBV7-2 and TRBJ2-7; TRBD1 is a possible D gene (8 bases). Trimming cost V 4 bases and J 5 bases, with 21 bases left between them. This CDR3 has 16 residues. Germline V gene data show CDR1 as SGHTA and CDR2 as FQGNSA. The CDR3 region is CASSSDRVTSRDEQYF. The DNA for the CDR3 is TGTGCCAGCAGCTCGGACAGGGTGACTAGCAGGGACGAGCAGTACTTC.

As regards this clone: This likely came from a read error, as a far larger clone is one base away. Other DNA variants within this sample encode the same CDR3. This chain connects TRBV5-1 to TRBJ2-7; D unclear. This CDR3 spans 13 amino acids. Trimming left V 4 bases short and J 5 bases short, with 13 bases between. Germline V lookup: CDR1 SGHRS, CDR2 YFSETQ. The CDR3 nucleotides are TGCGCCAGCAGCAACCCCTCAGGAGACGAGCAGTACTTC. It specifies CASSNPSGDEQYF.

The chain joins TRBV6-5 to TRBJ2-7; TRBD1 agrees at 10 bases. V lost 7 bases and J lost 3; bases outside the gene matches: 3. Germline V gene sequence: CDR1 MNHEY, CDR2 SVGAGI. The CDR3 is 13 residues long. CDR3 residues: CASKGQGIYEQYF. As DNA, the CDR3 is TGTGCCAGCAAGGGACAGGGGATCTACGAGCAGTACTTC.

This clone showed up just a few times. The CDR3 nucleotides read TGCGCCAGCAGCCCTAGACGACTAGCGGGTGAGCAGTTCTTC. Amino acids: CASSPRRLAGEQFF. V is TRBV10-2 and J is TRBJ2-1, with TRBD2 identical over 10 bases. V trimming: 6 bases; J trimming: 9 bases; junction bases outside the gene matches: 8. The germline gives CDR1 WSHSY, CDR2 SAAADI. There are 14 residues in the CDR3.

The table lists this clone with a count of one. J is TRBJ1-5 and V is TRBV14; 7 bases map to TRBD1. The germline V gene encodes CDR1 SGHDN and CDR2 FVKESK. The CDR3 totals 18 residues. The V and J ends lost 7 bases and 6 bases, in that order; junction bases with no gene match: 21. The CDR3 spells CASIQDREVMVDGQPQHF. The DNA of the CDR3 is TGTGCCAGCATTCAAGACAGGGAAGTTATGGTGGACGGTCAGCCCCAGCATTTT. Based on the CDR3 plus reference TRBV14 and TRBJ1-5, the full variable domain is EAGVTQFPSHSVIEKGQTVTLRCDPISGHDNLYWYRRVMGKEIKFLLHFVKESKQDESGMPNNRFLAERTGGTYSTLKVQPAELEDSGVYFCASIQDREVMVDGQPQHFGDGTRLSIL.

The gene calls are TRBV9 and TRBJ2-7; TRBD2 agrees at 11 bases. V was clipped by 4 bases and J by 7 bases; unmatched bases: 13. Germline values: CDR1 SGDLS, CDR2 YYNGEE. CDR3 length equals 16 residues. CDR3 loop: CASSPNPVAGGEEQYF. CDR3 nucleotides: TGTGCCAGCAGCCCAAACCCCGTAGCGGGAGGGGAAGAGCAGTACTTC.

J is TRBJ1-1 and V is TRBV27, with 7 nucleotides matching TRBD1. J was trimmed by 7 bases and V by 5 bases; bases with no gene match: 10. Germline V gives CDR1 MNHEY, CDR2 SMNVEV (reference sequence). The CDR3 is 14 residues long. For the CDR3, the DNA is TGTGCCAGCAGTGCATGGGACAGAACGGTTGAAGCTTTCTTT. It codes for CASSAWDRTVEAFF.

The CDR3 nucleotides read TGTGCCAGCAGCGCCCCAGGACAGGCCTGGGGAAAACTGTTTTTT. Translating gives CASSAPGQAWGKLFF. This chain uses TRBV28 with TRBJ1-4; 7 bases match TRBD1. Germline V gene sequence: CDR1 MDHEN, CDR2 SYDVKM. Trimming removed 6 bases from V and 10 bases from J; junction bases left unmatched: 14. The CDR3 sequence is 15 residues long. The full variable domain, its missing parts supplied by reference TRBV28 and TRBJ1-4, is DVKVTQSSRYLVKRTGEKVFLECVQDMDHENMFWYRQDPGLGLRLIYFSYDVKMKEKGDIPEGYSVSREKKERFSLILESASTNQTSMYLCASSAPGQAWGKLFFGSGTQLSVL.

The chain couples TRBV30 to TRBJ1-1; D is unresolved. Trimming pared 2 bases from V and 1 base from J, leaving 8 bases between. Germline loops: CDR1 GTSNPN, CDR2 SVGIG (reference sequence). CDR3 length: 13 residues. The CDR3 protein is CAWSLSRNTEAFF. The CDR3 DNA is TGTGCCTGGAGTCTTAGTCGGAACACTGAAGCTTTCTTT. Full variable domain (outside the CDR3, taken from reference TRBV30 and TRBJ1-1): SQTIHQWPATLVQPVGSPLSLECTVEGTSNPNLYWYRQAAGRGLQLLFYSVGIGQISSEVPQNLSASRPQDRQFILSSKKLLLSDSGFYLCAWSLSRNTEAFFGQGTRLTVV.

This clone has only one observation. This rearrangement joins TRBV25-1 to TRBJ2-3; 11 bases line up with TRBD2. The CDR3 loop spans 16 amino acids. Germline CDR1 reads MGHDK; CDR2 reads SYGVNS. V gave up 4 bases and J gave up 2 bases; unmatched junction bases: 5. The chain's CDR3 is CASSASTSGNTDTQYF. DNA for the CDR3: TGTGCCAGCAGTGCCTCGACTAGCGGGAACACAGATACGCAGTATTTT. Full variable domain (rest looked up from reference TRBV25-1 and TRBJ2-3): EADIYQTPRYLVIGTGKKITLECSQTMGHDKMYWYQQDPGMELHLIHYSYGVNSTEKGDLSSESTVSRIRTEHFPLTLESARPSHTSQYLCASSASTSGNTDTQYFGPGTRLTVL.

In regard to this clone: This sequence is one base from a far larger clone and is likely a read error. The chain uses TRBV10-1 and TRBJ1-5, with TRBD1 matching 7 bases. The CDR3 totals 17 residues. Germline V gene data show CDR1 as WNHNN and CDR2 as SYGVQD (reference sequence). The CDR3 nucleotides are TGCGCCAGCACCTTACGACAGGGCCCGGATAGCAATCAGCACCAGCATTTT. Protein: CASTLRQGPDSNQHQHF.

A word on this clone: A far larger clone is only one base removed, so a read error is likely. Other DNA sequences in this specimen translate into the identical CDR3. The V call is TRBV18, the J call TRBJ2-2, with D tentatively TRBD1 or TRBD2 (5 bases each). The V and J ends lost 3 bases and 2 bases respectively, with 13 bases between them. Germline CDR1 reads KGHSH; CDR2 reads LQKENI. The CDR3 runs to 16 residues. CDR3 residues: CASSPLPGPNTGELFF. The CDR3, as DNA: TGTGCCAGCTCACCTCTCCCGGGACCCAACACCGGGGAGCTGTTTTTT. Based on the CDR3 plus reference TRBV18 and TRBJ2-2, the full variable domain is NAGVMQNPRHLVRRRGQEARLRCSPMKGHSHVYWYRQLPEEGLKFMVYLQKENIIDESGMPKERFSAEFPKEGPSILRIQQVVRGDSAAYFCASSPLPGPNTGELFFGEGSRLTVL.

Only a few counts were recorded for this clone. It is likely a read error: a sequence one base away is far more abundant. The V gene is TRBV11-3, the J gene TRBJ2-2, with TRBD2 matching 7 bases. The CDR3 loop spans 17 amino acids. Looked up from germline, CDR1 is SGHNT and CDR2 is YENEEA. The CDR3 region has the DNA TGTGCCAGCAGCTCCTCAGCGAGCGGGGAGAACACCGTGGAGCTGTTTTTT. As protein: CASSSSASGENTVELFF.

The V call is TRBV7-6, the J call TRBJ2-2, with D uncertain. The CDR3 is made up of 12 amino acids. The V gene's germline CDR1 is SGHVS and CDR2 FNYEAQ. V was trimmed by 10 bases and J by 3 bases, leaving 9 bases between them. In DNA, the CDR3 is TGTGCCACCCTCTTCCACACCGGGGAGCTGTTTTTT. This codes for CATLFHTGELFF.

V and J are TRBV4-1 and TRBJ2-3; D remains unclear. This CDR3 spans 14 amino acids. Germline loops: CDR1 MGHRA, CDR2 YSYEKL. V lost 0 bases and J 6 bases, leaving 10 bases between the germline ends. The DNA for the CDR3 is TGCGCCAGCAGCCAAGAGCATTTAGGGGATACGCAGTATTTT. Translating gives CASSQEHLGDTQYF.

The table lists this clone with a count of one. The rearrangement joins TRBV10-2 to TRBJ1-2; D unresolved. The V gene's germline CDR1 is WSHSY and CDR2 SAAADI. CDR3 length: 16 amino acids. Trimming pared 0 bases from V and 2 bases from J, leaving 13 bases between. The DNA for the CDR3 is TGCGCCAGCAGTGAGTCAAGAGGAGGGCCCAACTATGGCTACACCTTC. This translates into CASSESRGGPNYGYTF.

The chain combines TRBV11-2 with TRBJ2-5, with no clear D. V was shortened by 2 bases and J by 1 base, with 11 bases between the two germline ends. Looked up from germline, CDR1 is SGHAT and CDR2 is FQNNGV. The CDR3 is 15 residues long. CDR3 sequence: CASSLNSRPQETQYF. DNA for the CDR3: TGTGCCAGCAGCTTAAATTCGAGACCCCAAGAGACCCAGTACTTC.

This clone was detected once. This is likely an artifact of a read error, given a far larger clone one base away. The chain links TRBV7-9 to TRBJ1-5; unclear D gene. The CDR3 is made up of 15 amino acids. Germline lookup yields CDR1 SEHNR and CDR2 FQNEAQ (reference sequence). The ends were cut back, 1 base at V and 0 bases at J, with 7 bases in the middle. This CDR3 reads CASSLGRLSNQPQHF. The DNA of the CDR3 is TGTGCCAGCAGCTTAGGCAGGCTTAGCAATCAGCCCCAGCATTTT. The whole variable domain, remainder taken from reference TRBV7-9 and TRBJ1-5, is DTGVSQNPRHKITKRGQNVTFRCDPISEHNRLYWYRQTLGQGPEFLTYFQNEAQLEKSRLLSDRFSAERPKGSFSTLEIQRTEQGDSAMYLCASSLGRLSNQPQHFGDGTRLSIL.

CDR3 coding DNA: TGTGCCAGCAGCGTAAACACCGGGGTGGCTGGCTACACCTTC. Its translation: CASSVNTGVAGYTF. The gene calls are TRBV9 and TRBJ1-2; D call uncertain. Germline V gives CDR1 SGDLS, CDR2 YYNGEE. The CDR3 is 14 residues long. The V gene lost 1 base and the J gene lost 7 bases, with 14 bases spanning the gap. The full variable domain, completed using reference TRBV9 and TRBJ1-2, is DSGVTQTPKHLITATGQRVTLRCSPRSGDLSVYWYQQSLDQGLQFLIQYYNGEERAKGNILERFSAQQFPDLHSELNLSSLELGDSALYFCASSVNTGVAGYTFGSGTRLTVV.

The rearrangement joins TRBV4-1 to TRBJ2-5; D gene unclear. V was shortened by 4 bases and J by 4 bases, with 16 bases between the two germline ends. From germline, CDR1 is MGHRA and CDR2 YSYEKL. The CDR3 covers 15 residues. The CDR3 is CASSRLSFGRETQYF. The CDR3 nucleotides read TGCGCCAGCAGCCGCCTAAGTTTTGGGCGAGAGACCCAGTACTTC.

This clone came up a few times. The J gene is TRBJ2-5, the V gene TRBV27, with 14 bases aligning to TRBD2. Trimming at V came to 4 bases and at J to 3 bases, leaving 4 bases not matched to a gene. The CDR3 sequence is 16 residues long. Germline V lookup: CDR1 MNHEY, CDR2 SMNVEV (reference sequence). The CDR3 protein is CASSSQGLAGEETQYF. CDR3 DNA: TGTGCCAGCAGTTCCCAGGGACTAGCGGGAGAAGAGACCCAGTACTTC.